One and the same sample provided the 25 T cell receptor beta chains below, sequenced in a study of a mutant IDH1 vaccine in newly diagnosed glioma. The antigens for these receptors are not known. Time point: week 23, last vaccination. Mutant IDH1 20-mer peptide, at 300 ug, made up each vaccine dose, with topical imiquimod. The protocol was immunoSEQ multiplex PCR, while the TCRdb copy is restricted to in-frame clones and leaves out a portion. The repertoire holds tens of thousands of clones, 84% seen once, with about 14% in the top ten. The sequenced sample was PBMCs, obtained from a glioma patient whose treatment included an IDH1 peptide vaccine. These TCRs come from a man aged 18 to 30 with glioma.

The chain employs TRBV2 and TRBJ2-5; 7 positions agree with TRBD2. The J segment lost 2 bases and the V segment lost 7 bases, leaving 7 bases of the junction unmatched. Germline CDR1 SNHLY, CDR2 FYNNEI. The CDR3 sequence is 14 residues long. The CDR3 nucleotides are TGTGCCAGCACCCTGCCAGCGGGACAAGAGACCCAGTACTTC. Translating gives CASTLPAGQETQYF.

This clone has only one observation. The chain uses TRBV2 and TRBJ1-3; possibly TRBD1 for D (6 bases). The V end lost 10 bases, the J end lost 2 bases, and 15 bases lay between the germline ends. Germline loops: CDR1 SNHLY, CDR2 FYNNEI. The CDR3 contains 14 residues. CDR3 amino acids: CATLTRGAGNTIYF. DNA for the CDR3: TGTGCCACCTTGACGAGGGGGGCTGGAAACACCATATATTTT.

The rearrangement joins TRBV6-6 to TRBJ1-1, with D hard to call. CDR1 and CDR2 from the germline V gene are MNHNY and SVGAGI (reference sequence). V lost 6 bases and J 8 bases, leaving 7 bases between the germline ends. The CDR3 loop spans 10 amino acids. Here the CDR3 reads CASRFSEAFF. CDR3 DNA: TGTGCCAGCAGATTCTCGGAAGCTTTCTTT.

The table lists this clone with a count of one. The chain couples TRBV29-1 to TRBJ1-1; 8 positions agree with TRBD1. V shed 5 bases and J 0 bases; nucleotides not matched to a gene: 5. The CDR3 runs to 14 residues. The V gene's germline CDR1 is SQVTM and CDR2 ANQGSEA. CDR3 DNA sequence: TGCAGCGTTTCCCAGGGGGCCATGAACACTGAAGCTTTCTTT. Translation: CSVSQGAMNTEAFF.

The CDR3 bases are TGTGCCAGCAGCCAAGATTCCCCCCGGGGAAACACCATATATTTT. This gives the protein CASSQDSPRGNTIYF. The rearrangement uses TRBV4-2 and TRBJ1-3, with D unclear. V lost 0 bases to trimming and J lost 4 bases, with 10 bases between them. CDR3 length equals 15 residues. The germline V gene encodes CDR1 LGHNA and CDR2 YNFKEQ.

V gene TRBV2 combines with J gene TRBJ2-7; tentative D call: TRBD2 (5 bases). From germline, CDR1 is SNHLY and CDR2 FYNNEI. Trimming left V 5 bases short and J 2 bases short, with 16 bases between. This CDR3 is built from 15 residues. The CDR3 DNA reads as TGTGCCAGCAGTCACGCCGAGGTGAGGGCCTACGAGCAGTACTTC. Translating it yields CASSHAEVRAYEQYF.

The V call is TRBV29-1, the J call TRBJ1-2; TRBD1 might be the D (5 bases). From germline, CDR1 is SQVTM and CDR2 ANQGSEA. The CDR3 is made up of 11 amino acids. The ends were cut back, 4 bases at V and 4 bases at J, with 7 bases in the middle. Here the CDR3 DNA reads TGCAGCGTTGTCAGGGCCTATGGCTACACCTTC. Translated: CSVVRAYGYTF.

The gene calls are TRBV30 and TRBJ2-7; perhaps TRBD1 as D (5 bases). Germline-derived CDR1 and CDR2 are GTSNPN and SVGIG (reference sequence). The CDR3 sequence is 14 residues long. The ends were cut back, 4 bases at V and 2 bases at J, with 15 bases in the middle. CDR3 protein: CAWIEVGRTYEQYF. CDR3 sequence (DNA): TGTGCCTGGATAGAGGTGGGGCGGACCTACGAGCAGTACTTC.

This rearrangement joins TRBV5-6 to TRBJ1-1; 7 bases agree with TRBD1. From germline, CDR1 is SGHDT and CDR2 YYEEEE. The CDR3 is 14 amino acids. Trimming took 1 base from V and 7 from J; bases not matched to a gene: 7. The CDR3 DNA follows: TGTGCCAGCAGCTTGCAGGGGGGGGTTAATGAAGCTTTCTTT. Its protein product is CASSLQGGVNEAFF.

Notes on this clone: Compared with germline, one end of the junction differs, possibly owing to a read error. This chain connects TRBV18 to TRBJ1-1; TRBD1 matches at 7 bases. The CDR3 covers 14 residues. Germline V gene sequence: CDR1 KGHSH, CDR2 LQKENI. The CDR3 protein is CASSLDRINTVAFF. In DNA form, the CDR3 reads TGTGCCAGCTCACTGGACAGGATAAACACTGTAGCTTTCTTT. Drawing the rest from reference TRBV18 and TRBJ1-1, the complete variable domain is NAGVMQNPRHLVRRRGQEARLRCSPMKGHSHVYWYRQLPEEGLKFMVYLQKENIIDESGMPKERFSAEFPKEGPSILRIQQVVRGDSAAYFCASSLDRINTVAFFGQGTRLTVV.

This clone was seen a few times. CDR3 nucleotide sequence: TGTGCCAGCAAACCAGGGGCGATGAACACTGAAGCTTTCTTT. It translates to CASKPGAMNTEAFF. The chain recombines TRBV6-1 with TRBJ1-1; D perhaps matches TRBD1 (6 bases). Between the trimmed V and J ends, which lost 7 bases and 0 bases, there was a span of 12 bases. The CDR3 sequence is 14 residues long. Germline V gene sequence: CDR1 MNHNS, CDR2 SASEGT.

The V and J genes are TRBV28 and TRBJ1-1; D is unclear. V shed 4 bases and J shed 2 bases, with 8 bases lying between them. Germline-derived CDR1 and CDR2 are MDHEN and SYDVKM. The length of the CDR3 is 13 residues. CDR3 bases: TGTGCCAGCAGTTCGCTCCCAAACACTGAAGCTTTCTTT. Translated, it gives CASSSLPNTEAFF.

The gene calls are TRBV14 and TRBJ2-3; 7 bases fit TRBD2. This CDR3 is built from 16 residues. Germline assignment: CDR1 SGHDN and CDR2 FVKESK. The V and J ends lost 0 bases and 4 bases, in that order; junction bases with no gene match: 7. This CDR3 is CASSQDQFGGADTQYF. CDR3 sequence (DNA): TGTGCCAGCAGCCAAGATCAATTTGGGGGGGCAGATACGCAGTATTTT.

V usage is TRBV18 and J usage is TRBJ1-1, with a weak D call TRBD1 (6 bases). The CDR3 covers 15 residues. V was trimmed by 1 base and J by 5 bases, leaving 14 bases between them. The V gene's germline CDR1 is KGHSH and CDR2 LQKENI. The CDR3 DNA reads TGTGCCAGCTCACCACGTACAGGCCAGGGGACTGAAGCTTTCTTT. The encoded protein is CASSPRTGQGTEAFF. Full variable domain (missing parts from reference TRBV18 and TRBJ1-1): NAGVMQNPRHLVRRRGQEARLRCSPMKGHSHVYWYRQLPEEGLKFMVYLQKENIIDESGMPKERFSAEFPKEGPSILRIQQVVRGDSAAYFCASSPRTGQGTEAFFGQGTRLTVV.

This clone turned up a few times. CDR3 DNA: TGCAGCACTTCCCATCAGGAGGGCAATCAGCCCCAGCATTTT. It codes for CSTSHQEGNQPQHF. This chain joins TRBV29-1 and TRBJ1-5; D gene uncertain. This CDR3 comprises 14 residues. V shed 8 bases and J shed 2 bases, with 16 bases lying between them. CDR1 is SQVTM, CDR2 ANQGSEA, per germline.

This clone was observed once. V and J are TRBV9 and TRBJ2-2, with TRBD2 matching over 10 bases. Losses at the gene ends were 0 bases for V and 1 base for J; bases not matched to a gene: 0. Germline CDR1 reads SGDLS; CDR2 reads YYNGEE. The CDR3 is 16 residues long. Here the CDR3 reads CASSVGLAGNTGELFF. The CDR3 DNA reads TGTGCCAGCAGCGTAGGACTAGCGGGGAACACCGGGGAGCTGTTTTTT.

The CDR3 bases are TGTGCCATCAGCCTTACTGGTACGAACACTGAAGCTTTCTTT. It is translated as CAISLTGTNTEAFF. The chain carries TRBV10-3 and TRBJ1-1; D not certain. This CDR3 comprises 14 residues. The germline V gene has CDR1 ENHRY and CDR2 SYGVKD. V gave up 6 bases and J gave up 1 base, with 12 bases separating them.

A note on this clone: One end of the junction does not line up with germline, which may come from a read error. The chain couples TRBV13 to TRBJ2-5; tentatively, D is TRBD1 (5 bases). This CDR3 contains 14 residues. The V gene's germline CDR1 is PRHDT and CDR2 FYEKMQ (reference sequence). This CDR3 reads CASSLGPGSETQYF. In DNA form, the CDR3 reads TGTGCCAGCAGCCTAGGCCCAGGGTCAGAGACCCAGTACTTC. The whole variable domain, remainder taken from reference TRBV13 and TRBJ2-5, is AAGVIQSPRHLIKEKRETATLKCYPIPRHDTVYWYQQGPGQDPQFLISFYEKMQSDKGSIPDRFSAQQFSDYHSELNMSSLELGDSALYFCASSLGPGSETQYFGPGTRLLVL.

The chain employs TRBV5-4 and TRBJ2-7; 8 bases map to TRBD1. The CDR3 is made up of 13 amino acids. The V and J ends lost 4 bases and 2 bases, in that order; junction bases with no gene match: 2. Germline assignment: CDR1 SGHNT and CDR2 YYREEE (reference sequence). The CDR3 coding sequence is TGTGCCAGCAGCGGGACAGGAGCCTACGAGCAGTACTTC. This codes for CASSGTGAYEQYF.

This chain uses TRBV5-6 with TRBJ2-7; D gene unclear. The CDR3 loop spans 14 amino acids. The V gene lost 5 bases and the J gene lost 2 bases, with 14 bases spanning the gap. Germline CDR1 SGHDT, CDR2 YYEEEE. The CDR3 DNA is TGTGCCAGCAGAAAAACGACGGTTCCCTACGAGCAGTACTTC. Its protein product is CASRKTTVPYEQYF.

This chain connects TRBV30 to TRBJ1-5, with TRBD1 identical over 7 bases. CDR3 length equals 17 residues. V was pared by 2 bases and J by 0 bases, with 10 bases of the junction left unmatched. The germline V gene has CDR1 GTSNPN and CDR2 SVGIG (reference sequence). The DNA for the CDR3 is TGTGCCTGGAGTACAAGGGACAGCGTTTATAGCAATCAGCCCCAGCATTTT. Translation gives CAWSTRDSVYSNQPQHF.

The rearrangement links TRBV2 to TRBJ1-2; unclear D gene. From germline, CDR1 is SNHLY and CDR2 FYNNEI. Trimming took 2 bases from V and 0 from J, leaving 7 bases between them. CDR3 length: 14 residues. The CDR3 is CASSEHGTNYGYTF. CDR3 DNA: TGTGCCAGCAGTGAACACGGCACTAACTATGGCTACACCTTC.

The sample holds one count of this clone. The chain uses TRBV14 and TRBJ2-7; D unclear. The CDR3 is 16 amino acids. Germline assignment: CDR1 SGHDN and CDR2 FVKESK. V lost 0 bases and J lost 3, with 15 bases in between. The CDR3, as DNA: TGTGCCAGCAGCCAAGAGTCGGGTCTTTATGTCTACGAGCAGTACTTC. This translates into CASSQESGLYVYEQYF.

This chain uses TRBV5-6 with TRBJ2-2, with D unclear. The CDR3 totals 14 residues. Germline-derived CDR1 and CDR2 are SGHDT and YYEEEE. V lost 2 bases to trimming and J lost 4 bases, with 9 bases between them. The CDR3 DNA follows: TGTGCCAGCAGCTTCAATCTGGTCACCGGGGAGCTGTTTTTT. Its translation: CASSFNLVTGELFF.

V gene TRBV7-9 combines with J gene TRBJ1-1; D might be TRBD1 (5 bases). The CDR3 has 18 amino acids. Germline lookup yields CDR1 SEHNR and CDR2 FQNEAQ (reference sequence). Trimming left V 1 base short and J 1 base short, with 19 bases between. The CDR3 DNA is TGTGCCAGCAGCTTAGTTCGGACAAGGGAGGGGAAGAACACTGAAGCTTTCTTT. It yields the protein CASSLVRTREGKNTEAFF.